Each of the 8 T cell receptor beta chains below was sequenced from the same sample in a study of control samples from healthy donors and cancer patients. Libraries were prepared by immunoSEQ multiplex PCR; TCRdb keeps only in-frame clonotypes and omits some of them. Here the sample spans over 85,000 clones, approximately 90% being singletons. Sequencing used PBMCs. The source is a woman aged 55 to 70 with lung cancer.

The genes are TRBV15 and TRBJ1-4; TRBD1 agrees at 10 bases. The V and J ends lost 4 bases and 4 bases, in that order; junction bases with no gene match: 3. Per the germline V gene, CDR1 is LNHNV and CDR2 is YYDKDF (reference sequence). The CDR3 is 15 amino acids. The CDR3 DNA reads TGTGCCACCAGCACCTGGACAGGGGGTAATGAAAAACTGTTTTTT. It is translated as CATSTWTGGNEKLFF.

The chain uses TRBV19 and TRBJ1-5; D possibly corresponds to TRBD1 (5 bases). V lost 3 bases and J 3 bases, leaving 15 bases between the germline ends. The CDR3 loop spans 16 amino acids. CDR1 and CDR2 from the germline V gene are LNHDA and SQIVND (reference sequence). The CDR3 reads CASSIRDPGANQPQHF. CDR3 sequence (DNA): TGTGCCAGTAGTATTAGGGACCCCGGGGCCAATCAGCCCCAGCATTTT.

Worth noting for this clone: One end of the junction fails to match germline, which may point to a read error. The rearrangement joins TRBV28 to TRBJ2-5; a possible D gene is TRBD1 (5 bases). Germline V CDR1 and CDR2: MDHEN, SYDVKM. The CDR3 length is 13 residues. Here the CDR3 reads CASRDRPQGTQYF. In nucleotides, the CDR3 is TGTGCCAGCAGAGACAGACCCCAAGGGACCCAGTACTTC.

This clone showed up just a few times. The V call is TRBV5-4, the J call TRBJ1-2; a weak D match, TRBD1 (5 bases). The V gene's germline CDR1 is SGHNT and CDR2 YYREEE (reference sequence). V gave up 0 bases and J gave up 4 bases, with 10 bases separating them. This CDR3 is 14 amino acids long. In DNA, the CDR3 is TGTGCCAGCAGCTTGGTGCAGGGTTCCTATGGCTACACCTTC. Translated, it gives CASSLVQGSYGYTF. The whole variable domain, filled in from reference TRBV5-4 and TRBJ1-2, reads ETGVTQSPTHLIKTRGQQVTLRCSSQSGHNTVSWYQQALGQGPQFIFQYYREEENGRGNFPPRFSGLQFPNYSSELNVNALELDDSALYLCASSLVQGSYGYTFGSGTRLTVV.

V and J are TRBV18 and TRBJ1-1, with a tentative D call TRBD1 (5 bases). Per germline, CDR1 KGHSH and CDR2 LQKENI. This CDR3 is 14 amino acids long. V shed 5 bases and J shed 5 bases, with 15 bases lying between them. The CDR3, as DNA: TGTGCCAGCTCATCAGTGAACAGGCGGACTGAAGCTTTCTTT. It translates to CASSSVNRRTEAFF. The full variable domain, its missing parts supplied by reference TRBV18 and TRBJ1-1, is NAGVMQNPRHLVRRRGQEARLRCSPMKGHSHVYWYRQLPEEGLKFMVYLQKENIIDESGMPKERFSAEFPKEGPSILRIQQVVRGDSAAYFCASSSVNRRTEAFFGQGTRLTVV.

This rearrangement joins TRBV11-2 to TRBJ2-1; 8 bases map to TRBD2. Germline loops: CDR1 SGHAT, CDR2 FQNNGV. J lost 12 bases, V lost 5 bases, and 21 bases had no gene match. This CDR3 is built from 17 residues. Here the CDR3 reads CASSQSRAGDPWGGQFF. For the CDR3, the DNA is TGTGCCAGCAGCCAGTCGAGAGCGGGAGACCCTTGGGGGGGGCAGTTCTTC.

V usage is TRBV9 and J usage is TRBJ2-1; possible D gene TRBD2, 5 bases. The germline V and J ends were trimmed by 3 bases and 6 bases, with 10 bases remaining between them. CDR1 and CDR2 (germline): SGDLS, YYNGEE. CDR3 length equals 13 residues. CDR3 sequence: CASSAGNSNEQFF. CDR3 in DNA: TGTGCCAGCAGCGCGGGAAATTCCAATGAGCAGTTCTTC.

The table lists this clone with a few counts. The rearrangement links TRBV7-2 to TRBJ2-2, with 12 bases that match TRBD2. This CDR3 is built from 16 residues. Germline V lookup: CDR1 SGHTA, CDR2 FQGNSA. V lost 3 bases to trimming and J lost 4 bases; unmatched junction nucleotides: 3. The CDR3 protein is CASSFILAGGTGELFF. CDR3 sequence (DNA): TGTGCCAGCAGCTTTATACTAGCGGGAGGCACCGGGGAGCTGTTTTTT.